What follows are 18 T cell receptor beta chains derived from one specimen sequenced in a study of regulatory T cells in long-lasting Graves disease. The time point here: persistent/refractory GD, antithyroid drugs over 5 years with positive TRAb. From RNA extracted from PBMCs, the TCR library was made. Library construction for TCR beta used iRepertoire HTBI primers and Arm-PCR of CDR3 regions. TCRdb recomputed calls from the multiplex PCR reads with MiXCR, one row per CDR3 protein. The table records 400,000 to 500,000 distinct CDR3 sequences, roughly a fifth of them present only once. Sequenced here: peripheral blood mononuclear cells (PBMCs), sampled when the disease was refractory, from a patient treated with antithyroid drugs. These receptors came from a female donor with Graves disease.

This clonotype was counted between two and nine times. The gene calls are TRBV6-5 and TRBJ1-5; D unresolved. Germline V gene data show CDR1 as MNHEY and CDR2 as SVGAGI. The CDR3 extends over 15 amino acids. With 4 bases removed from V and 1 base from J, the gap between germline ends came to 11 bases. The CDR3 coding sequence is TGTGCCAGCAGTTTTCGGTTTACCAGCAATCAGCCCCAGCATTTT. Translated: CASSFRFTSNQPQHF.

This clonotype has ten or more counts. The chain uses TRBV20-1 and TRBJ2-7, with 10 bases identical to TRBD2. This CDR3 is built from 14 residues. Germline CDR1 is DFQATT and CDR2 is SNEGSKA (reference sequence). With 3 bases clipped from V and 7 bases from J, the junction kept 9 bases outside the gene matches. The CDR3 DNA is TGCAGTGCTAGGAGCGGGAGGGCCTTGGGAGAGCAGTACTTC. As protein: CSARSGRALGEQYF.

This clonotype has a count of ten or more. The chain has TRBV27 and TRBJ2-2; D is perhaps TRBD2 (6 bases). Trimming left V 2 bases short and J 5 bases short, with 12 bases between. Germline values: CDR1 MNHEY, CDR2 SMNVEV (reference sequence). The CDR3 length is 15 residues. The chain's CDR3 is CASSLIGSVTGELFF. CDR3 nucleotide sequence: TGTGCCAGCAGTTTAATCGGGAGTGTAACCGGGGAGCTGTTTTTT.

This clonotype was recorded a few times. The V call is TRBV28, the J call TRBJ2-1, with 8 bases aligning to TRBD2. The germline CDR1 and CDR2 sequences are MDHEN and SYDVKM. J gave up 1 base and V 4 bases, and 6 bases lay outside the gene matches. This CDR3 region has 16 residues. This CDR3 reads CASSWTGLGSYNEQFF. The CDR3 bases are TGTGCCAGCAGTTGGACGGGACTAGGTTCCTACAATGAGCAGTTCTTC.

This clonotype came up many times. The chain combines TRBV7-9 with TRBJ2-5; a possible D gene is TRBD2 (6 bases). Trimming took 5 bases from V and 1 from J, leaving 20 bases between them. The CDR3 extends over 17 amino acids. Germline V gene sequence: CDR1 SEHNR, CDR2 FQNEAQ (reference sequence). As DNA, the CDR3 is TGTGCCAGCAGCCCAAAACTTCCGGGACTCCGCCAAGAGACCCAGTACTTC. Its translation is CASSPKLPGLRQETQYF.

In DNA, the CDR3 is TGCAGCGTAGTAAAGCAAGAGACCCAGTACTTC. Protein product: CSVVKQETQYF. V is TRBV29-1 and J is TRBJ2-5; D is ambiguous. V was cut by 6 bases and J by 2 bases, with 7 bases left in between. The CDR3 is 11 residues long. Germline loops: CDR1 SQVTM, CDR2 ANQGSEA.

V usage is TRBV28 and J usage is TRBJ2-5; 10 bases agree with TRBD2. The CDR3 has 14 residues. V lost 6 bases and J lost 6; bases outside the gene matches: 7. Germline V lookup: CDR1 MDHEN, CDR2 SYDVKM. The CDR3 spells CASRSTSGMKTQYF. CDR3 DNA sequence: TGTGCCAGCAGGTCAACTAGCGGGATGAAGACCCAGTACTTC.

The genes are TRBV19 and TRBJ1-1; tentative D call: TRBD1 (6 bases). Germline lookup yields CDR1 LNHDA and CDR2 SQIVND (reference sequence). This CDR3 spans 17 amino acids. V lost 3 bases and J lost 1, with 18 bases in between. This CDR3 is CASSISEIRGQNTEAFF. As DNA, the CDR3 is TGTGCCAGTAGTATTTCGGAGATCAGGGGCCAGAACACTGAAGCTTTCTTT.

This clonotype has ten or more counts. V usage is TRBV30 and J usage is TRBJ2-5; tentatively, D is TRBD1 (5 bases). Germline values: CDR1 GTSNPN, CDR2 SVGIG (reference sequence). V gave up 4 bases and J gave up 4 bases, with 7 bases separating them. CDR3 size: 11 residues. CDR3 loop: CAWTQAETQYF. The CDR3 bases are TGTGCCTGGACACAGGCAGAGACCCAGTACTTC.

There are many counts of this clonotype. The chain has TRBV11-2 and TRBJ2-7; D is perhaps TRBD2 (6 bases). The CDR3 is 13 amino acids. V dropped 2 bases and J dropped 5 bases, with 10 bases sitting between them. Germline V lookup: CDR1 SGHAT, CDR2 FQNNGV. The DNA for the CDR3 is TGTGCCAGCAGCTTATATCGCGGGAACGAGCAGTACTTC. It codes for CASSLYRGNEQYF.

This clonotype was counted many times. The chain couples TRBV10-3 to TRBJ1-1, with D perhaps TRBD1 (6 bases). This CDR3 is 15 amino acids long. Trimming took off 4 bases at V and 8 bases at J, with 20 bases between the two ends. Looked up from germline, CDR1 is ENHRY and CDR2 is SYGVKD. The CDR3 coding sequence is TGTGCCATCAGTGGTTCGACAGGAGAACGGGGGGAAGCTTTCTTT. Amino acid sequence: CAISGSTGERGEAFF.

At least ten counts were recorded for this clonotype. The rearrangement links TRBV28 to TRBJ1-2, with D maybe TRBD1 (6 bases). The CDR3 is 13 residues long. CDR1 and CDR2 from the germline V gene are MDHEN and SYDVKM. The V end lost 6 bases, the J end lost 7 bases, and 15 bases lay between the germline ends. The CDR3 coding sequence is TGTGCCAGCAGACCTACAGGGCAGAGTGGCTACACCTTC. Translating it yields CASRPTGQSGYTF.

The chain recombines TRBV2 with TRBJ2-1; tentative D call: TRBD1 (5 bases). V was trimmed by 3 bases and J by 7 bases, leaving 10 bases between them. The CDR3 extends over 13 amino acids. CDR1 and CDR2 from the germline V gene are SNHLY and FYNNEI. This CDR3 is CASSDQGHNEQFF. The CDR3 bases are TGTGCCAGCAGTGATCAGGGTCATAATGAGCAGTTCTTC.

At least ten counts were recorded for this clonotype. This chain links TRBV30 with TRBJ2-7; TRBD2 agrees at 8 bases. The CDR3 length is 13 residues. Trimming cost V 4 bases and J 7 bases; bases outside gene matches: 9. The germline V gene has CDR1 GTSNPN and CDR2 SVGIG (reference sequence). The CDR3 is CAWTTTSVLEQYF. In DNA, the CDR3 is TGTGCCTGGACTACGACTAGCGTCCTAGAGCAGTACTTC. Variable domain in full (rest from reference TRBV30 and TRBJ2-7): SQTIHQWPATLVQPVGSPLSLECTVEGTSNPNLYWYRQAAGRGLQLLFYSVGIGQISSEVPQNLSASRPQDRQFILSSKKLLLSDSGFYLCAWTTTSVLEQYFGPGTRLTVT.

This clonotype appeared a few times. DNA for the CDR3: TGTGCCAGCACCAACCCCCACCGGCGGGAGGAGAACACCGGGGAGCTGTTTTTT. Translation gives CASTNPHRREENTGELFF. The chain employs TRBV11-2 and TRBJ2-2; 8 nucleotides match TRBD2. With 7 bases clipped from V and 1 base from J, the junction kept 14 bases outside the gene matches. The CDR3 is 18 amino acids. Germline loops: CDR1 SGHAT, CDR2 FQNNGV.

This clonotype was counted many times. The CDR3 sequence: CASSFLIRDSSYEQYF. CDR3 bases: TGTGCCAGCAGTTTCCTAATCCGGGACAGCTCCTACGAGCAGTACTTC. This chain joins TRBV28 and TRBJ2-7; 7 nucleotides line up with TRBD1. This CDR3 contains 16 residues. J was trimmed by 0 bases and V by 3 bases; bases with no gene match: 8. Germline V lookup: CDR1 MDHEN, CDR2 SYDVKM.

This clonotype has a count of ten or more. V is TRBV29-1 and J is TRBJ2-7; TRBD1 aligns across 7 bases. The length of the CDR3 is 14 residues. Germline V gene lookup returns CDR1 SQVTM and CDR2 ANQGSEA. V gave up 4 bases and J gave up 2 bases; unmatched junction bases: 8. CDR3 in DNA: TGCAGCGTTGCTCCGGGACAGCAAACCTACGAGCAGTACTTC. This translates into CSVAPGQQTYEQYF.

This clonotype showed up just a few times. The rearrangement joins TRBV20-1 to TRBJ2-7, with D maybe TRBD2 (6 bases). The CDR3 is made up of 13 amino acids. Trimming pared 5 bases from V and 0 bases from J, leaving 11 bases between. Germline-derived CDR1 and CDR2 are DFQATT and SNEGSKA (reference sequence). The CDR3, as DNA: TGCAGTGCTCAGCTAGCGTCCTCCTACGAGCAGTACTTC. It translates to CSAQLASSYEQYF.